The 24 T cell receptor beta chains below come from one sample, sequenced in a study of T cell responses to AZD1222 COVID-19 vaccine. Sequencing used immunoSEQ multiplex PCR; TCRdb keeps in-frame clones, though not all of them. The sample carries around 100,000 clones, 90% to 95% recorded once. The input for sequencing was peripheral blood, taken on day 0 of AZD1222 vaccination. These receptors were obtained from an adult in good health.

The genes are TRBV7-9 and TRBJ2-7, with a tentative D call TRBD2 (6 bases). V lost 1 base and J lost 3, with 16 bases in between. Germline CDR1 is SEHNR and CDR2 is FQNEAQ (reference sequence). The CDR3 runs to 16 residues. Written as DNA, the CDR3 is TGTGCCAGCAGCTTAGGAACGGGACTTGCACTCTACGAGCAGTACTTC. Its protein is CASSLGTGLALYEQYF.

This clone was counted a single time. The chain links TRBV7-2 to TRBJ1-6; 7 nucleotides align to TRBD1. V shed 7 bases, J shed 7 bases, and the junction held 7 bases outside the gene matches. This CDR3 spans 14 amino acids. The germline CDR1 and CDR2 sequences are SGHTA and FQGNSA. The CDR3: CASTAGTANSPLHF. For the CDR3, the DNA is TGTGCCAGCACCGCAGGGACAGCAAATTCACCCCTCCACTTT.

The V and J genes are TRBV30 and TRBJ1-6; 7 nucleotides match TRBD1. The V and J ends lost 7 bases and 4 bases, in that order; junction bases with no gene match: 4. CDR1 and CDR2 from the germline V gene are GTSNPN and SVGIG (reference sequence). This CDR3 has 13 residues. The CDR3 DNA reads as TGTGCCTACCGACAGGGATATAATTCACCCCTCCACTTT. Amino acid sequence: CAYRQGYNSPLHF.

The chain carries TRBV2 and TRBJ1-2; 10 nucleotides align to TRBD1. CDR1 SNHLY and CDR2 FYNNEI come from the germline V gene. The junction had 4 bases not matched to a gene; V was cut back by 7 bases and J by 8 bases. The CDR3 spans 12 residues. This CDR3 is CASKGTGDGYTF. As DNA, the CDR3 is TGTGCCAGCAAAGGGACAGGGGACGGCTACACCTTC.

The chain links TRBV11-1 to TRBJ2-7, with D unresolved. CDR1 and CDR2 (germline): SGHAT, FQDESV (reference sequence). CDR3 size: 13 residues. V lost 1 base to trimming and J lost 1 base, with 5 bases between them. CDR3 amino acids: CASSLGFSYEQYF. CDR3 DNA sequence: TGTGCCAGCAGCTTAGGGTTTTCCTACGAGCAGTACTTC.

The rearrangement links TRBV28 to TRBJ2-3, with 10 bases identical to TRBD2. Germline CDR1 MDHEN, CDR2 SYDVKM. Losses at the gene ends were 8 bases for V and 0 bases for J; bases not matched to a gene: 11. CDR3 size: 17 residues. The CDR3, as DNA: TGTGCCAGCGTTCATAGCGGGAGGCGGACAAGCACAGATACGCAGTATTTT. This encodes CASVHSGRRTSTDTQYF.

The CDR3 reads CASSSPAVPLEKLFF. The CDR3 bases are TGTGCCAGCAGCTCCCCGGCCGTTCCCCTTGAAAAACTGTTTTTT. This sequence joins TRBV7-2 and TRBJ1-4, with no clear D. V gave up 4 bases and J gave up 7 bases, with 16 bases separating them. The CDR3 runs 15 residues. Germline CDR1 reads SGHTA; CDR2 reads FQGNSA.

V and J are TRBV7-9 and TRBJ1-5; a possible D gene is TRBD1 (5 bases). This CDR3 comprises 13 residues. Deletions cut 5 bases from V and 7 bases from J, with 12 bases between. CDR1 SEHNR and CDR2 FQNEAQ come from the germline V gene (reference sequence). CDR3 region: CASSQLWGQPQHF. DNA of the CDR3: TGTGCCAGCAGCCAATTATGGGGCCAGCCCCAGCATTTT.

V usage is TRBV5-1 and J usage is TRBJ1-5; 9 nucleotides match TRBD1. This CDR3 has 16 residues. V was pared by 4 bases and J by 1 base, with 6 bases of the junction left unmatched. CDR1 and CDR2 (germline): SGHRS, YFSETQ. CDR3 nucleotide sequence: TGCGCCAGCAGCCCCGGGACAGGGCTGAGCAATCAGCCCCAGCATTTT. Its protein product is CASSPGTGLSNQPQHF.

In this sample, this clone turned up a few times. The chain carries TRBV30 and TRBJ1-4; no firm D call. Trimming removed 2 bases from V and 7 bases from J, with 14 bases in between. CDR3 length: 14 amino acids. The germline CDR1 and CDR2 sequences are GTSNPN and SVGIG (reference sequence). In nucleotides, the CDR3 is TGTGCCTGGAGTCTAGAGAGGGCCGGTGAAAAACTGTTTTTT. This gives the protein CAWSLERAGEKLFF. Full variable domain (missing parts from reference TRBV30 and TRBJ1-4): SQTIHQWPATLVQPVGSPLSLECTVEGTSNPNLYWYRQAAGRGLQLLFYSVGIGQISSEVPQNLSASRPQDRQFILSSKKLLLSDSGFYLCAWSLERAGEKLFFGSGTQLSVL.

The V gene is TRBV2, the J gene TRBJ2-2; no reliable D call. Trimming pared 1 base from V and 5 bases from J, leaving 8 bases between. Germline V gene data show CDR1 as SNHLY and CDR2 as FYNNEI. The CDR3 consists of 14 residues. The DNA of the CDR3 is TGTGCCAGCAGTGAAGAGCTAGTGACCGGGGAGCTGTTTTTT. It codes for CASSEELVTGELFF.

The gene calls are TRBV7-9 and TRBJ2-1; 7 nucleotides agree with TRBD1. With 8 bases clipped from V and 9 bases from J, the junction kept 4 bases outside the gene matches. CDR3 length equals 11 residues. Germline CDR1 is SEHNR and CDR2 is FQNEAQ (reference sequence). The CDR3 DNA reads TGTGCCAGCGAGACAGGGATTGAGCAGTTCTTC. Protein product: CASETGIEQFF.

This chain links TRBV7-8 with TRBJ2-1, with D maybe TRBD1 (5 bases). V lost 5 bases and J lost 3, with 17 bases in between. Germline CDR1 is SGHVS and CDR2 is FQNEAQ. This CDR3 has 16 residues. In DNA form, the CDR3 reads TGTGCCAGCAGCCCCCAGGGTCCCAAAATCTACAATGAGCAGTTCTTC. Its protein is CASSPQGPKIYNEQFF.

This clone was observed a handful of times. The rearrangement joins TRBV4-1 to TRBJ2-7; 8 bases are shared with TRBD2. The germline V gene encodes CDR1 MGHRA and CDR2 YSYEKL. V trimming: 3 bases; J trimming: 0 bases; junction bases outside the gene matches: 13. There are 18 residues in the CDR3. As DNA, the CDR3 is TGCGCCAGCAGCCAGCTAACTCGGGGGGGGGCGAGCTCCTACGAGCAGTACTTC. It specifies CASSQLTRGGASSYEQYF.

The chain carries TRBV6-4 and TRBJ2-1; D possibly corresponds to TRBD2 (6 bases). Germline-derived CDR1 and CDR2 are MRHNA and SNTAGT. V was clipped by 5 bases and J by 6 bases, with 17 bases between them. This CDR3 spans 15 amino acids. The CDR3, as DNA: TGTGCCAGCAGTCGTGAGGGTTGGAGGGTCAATGAGCAGTTCTTC. Translation: CASSREGWRVNEQFF.

The V and J genes are TRBV9 and TRBJ2-1; D call uncertain. The CDR3 covers 16 residues. Trimming took 2 bases from V and 0 from J, leaving 12 bases between them. Germline V gives CDR1 SGDLS, CDR2 YYNGEE. This CDR3 is CASSVEPTSSYNEQFF. CDR3 DNA sequence: TGTGCCAGCAGCGTCGAACCGACGAGCTCCTACAATGAGCAGTTCTTC.

The chain has TRBV19 and TRBJ2-1; 11 nucleotides agree with TRBD2. Germline trimming cut 4 bases from V and 7 bases from J; bases unmatched to any gene: 12. The CDR3 spans 17 residues. Germline CDR1 reads LNHDA; CDR2 reads SQIVND (reference sequence). CDR3 sequence: CASSRIAGGPGGNEQFF. The CDR3 coding sequence is TGTGCCAGTAGTAGGATAGCGGGAGGGCCTGGGGGAAATGAGCAGTTCTTC.

The J gene is TRBJ1-6, the V gene TRBV9; 9 nucleotides align to TRBD1. Looked up from germline, CDR1 is SGDLS and CDR2 is YYNGEE. CDR3 length: 17 amino acids. With 3 bases clipped from V and 4 bases from J, the junction kept 8 bases outside the gene matches. CDR3 sequence: CASSAGGTGSYNSPLHF. The CDR3 bases are TGTGCCAGCAGCGCGGGTGGGACAGGGTCGTATAATTCACCCCTCCACTTT.

Here the CDR3 reads CASSQGPSAGVTGELFF. The CDR3, as DNA: TGCGCCAGCAGCCAAGGCCCGAGTGCGGGAGTCACCGGGGAGCTGTTTTTT. J is TRBJ2-2 and V is TRBV4-3, with 7 bases matching TRBD2. J lost 4 bases, V lost 1 base, and 9 bases had no gene match. This CDR3 region has 17 residues. Germline V gives CDR1 LGHNA, CDR2 YSLEER.

The chain links TRBV5-4 to TRBJ2-7, with 7 positions matching TRBD1. V shed 2 bases and J 5 bases; nucleotides not matched to a gene: 10. The CDR3 has 15 residues. CDR1 and CDR2 from the germline V gene are SGHNT and YYREEE (reference sequence). CDR3 in DNA: TGTGCCAGCAGCTTAGGACAGTACAGGGGAGACGAGCAGTACTTC. Its protein is CASSLGQYRGDEQYF. Supplemented by reference TRBV5-4 and TRBJ2-7, the full variable domain reads ETGVTQSPTHLIKTRGQQVTLRCSSQSGHNTVSWYQQALGQGPQFIFQYYREEENGRGNFPPRFSGLQFPNYSSELNVNALELDDSALYLCASSLGQYRGDEQYFGPGTRLTVT.

This clone was counted once. This sequence joins TRBV9 and TRBJ1-2; TRBD1 aligns across 12 bases. This CDR3 spans 14 amino acids. The junction had 5 bases not matched to a gene; V was cut back by 3 bases and J by 8 bases. The germline gives CDR1 SGDLS, CDR2 YYNGEE. The CDR3 spells CASSAGQGAVGYTF. The CDR3 DNA is TGTGCCAGCAGCGCGGGACAGGGGGCCGTCGGCTACACCTTC.

The chain has TRBV10-3 and TRBJ1-5; the D is unclear. Trimming shortened V by 6 bases and J by 0 bases, and 9 bases separated the two germline ends. Germline assignment: CDR1 ENHRY and CDR2 SYGVKD. The CDR3 contains 14 residues. The CDR3 sequence: CAISPHDSNQPQHF. CDR3 sequence (DNA): TGTGCCATCAGCCCTCATGATAGCAATCAGCCCCAGCATTTT.

The CDR3 nucleotides read TGTGCCAGCAGCCCTGGGGAACAGGCGTACCAAGAGACCCAGTACTTC. It specifies CASSPGEQAYQETQYF. The chain links TRBV7-9 to TRBJ2-5; D is possibly TRBD1 (5 bases). The CDR3 has 16 amino acids. V lost 5 bases to trimming and J lost 0 bases, with 16 bases between them. Germline CDR1 SEHNR, CDR2 FQNEAQ (reference sequence).

The chain links TRBV15 to TRBJ1-2; D unresolved. Trimming removed 0 bases from V and 4 bases from J, with 9 bases in between. CDR1 is LNHNV and CDR2 is YYDKDF in the germline V gene (reference sequence). The CDR3 sequence is 14 residues long. DNA for the CDR3: TGTGCCACCAGCAGAGATAAGGGTGTCTATGGCTACACCTTC. It is translated as CATSRDKGVYGYTF.